Following are 26 T cell receptor beta chains from one sample sequenced in a study of identical twins. In TCRdb, the 5' RACE reads were re-called with MiXCR into one record per CDR3 protein. The top ten hold approximately 12% of the sample, which has 350,000 to 450,000 distinct CDR3 sequences, approximately 17% seen once. Sequencing was done on a sample of naive T cells sorted from blood. Every receptor here comes from a middle-aged man in good health.

There are a few counts of this clonotype. V usage is TRBV29-1 and J usage is TRBJ2-2; 7 bases align to TRBD1. This CDR3 spans 13 amino acids. Germline trimming cut 6 bases from V and 6 bases from J; bases unmatched to any gene: 7. In germline, CDR1 is SQVTM, CDR2 ANQGSEA. The CDR3 nucleotides read TGCAGCGTAATCAGGGGGTCTTCCGGGGAGCTGTTTTTT. Its protein is CSVIRGSSGELFF.

This clonotype was counted many times. This rearrangement joins TRBV12-3 or TRBV12-4 to TRBJ2-1, with TRBD2 matching over 7 bases. The CDR3 loop spans 15 amino acids. The junction had 5 bases not matched to a gene; V was cut back by 2 bases and J by 4 bases. Written as DNA, the CDR3 is TGTGCCAGCAGTTTAAGGGACTATTCTTACAATGAGCAGTTCTTC. Its translation is CASSLRDYSYNEQFF.

The chain uses TRBV5-1 and TRBJ1-1, with D possibly being TRBD1 (6 bases). The CDR3 covers 15 residues. Trimming removed 4 bases at V and 1 base at J, with 14 bases between. Germline loops: CDR1 SGHRS, CDR2 YFSETQ. The CDR3 region is CASSPMDSQNTEAFF. The CDR3 DNA reads TGCGCCAGCAGCCCTATGGACAGCCAGAACACTGAAGCTTTCTTT.

The rearrangement uses TRBV30 and TRBJ1-2, with D perhaps matching TRBD1 (5 bases). The CDR3 runs 14 residues. V was cut by 2 bases and J by 4 bases, with 14 bases left in between. The germline V gene encodes CDR1 GTSNPN and CDR2 SVGIG (reference sequence). The CDR3 reads CAWSSPGPSYGYTF. In nucleotides, the CDR3 is TGTGCCTGGAGTTCTCCGGGACCTTCCTATGGCTACACCTTC.

This clonotype was seen only a few times. The chain links TRBV5-1 to TRBJ1-4; D is perhaps TRBD1 (6 bases). V dropped 4 bases and J dropped 8 bases, with 18 bases sitting between them. This CDR3 comprises 15 residues. The germline gives CDR1 SGHRS, CDR2 YFSETQ. CDR3 nucleotides: TGCGCCAGCAGCGAACGACAGGCCTTTCAGGAAAAACTGTTTTTT. It translates to CASSERQAFQEKLFF.

This clonotype was found a few times. V gene TRBV18 combines with J gene TRBJ2-3; D is uncertain. Germline CDR1 KGHSH, CDR2 LQKENI. V was clipped by 1 base and J by 0 bases, with 14 bases between them. The CDR3 contains 17 residues. The CDR3 sequence: CASSPLPDSSSTDTQYF. DNA of the CDR3: TGTGCCAGCTCACCACTCCCTGACTCCTCTAGCACAGATACGCAGTATTTT.

This clonotype was seen a handful of times. Here the CDR3 reads CATSDYIRDRGYNEQFF. DNA of the CDR3: TGTGCCACCAGTGATTATATCCGGGACAGGGGTTACAATGAGCAGTTCTTC. This chain links TRBV24-1 with TRBJ2-1; TRBD1 aligns across 10 bases. The CDR3 contains 17 residues. V lost 2 bases, J lost 4 bases, and 7 bases stayed unmatched. Germline CDR1 and CDR2: KGHDR and SFDVKD.

This clonotype came up a few times. The gene calls are TRBV7-2 and TRBJ2-7; D gene unclear. CDR3 length: 14 residues. Germline V CDR1 and CDR2: SGHTA, FQGNSA. The V end was cut by 1 base, the J end by 6 bases, with 13 bases between. CDR3: CASSLVPFVAEQYF. DNA for the CDR3: TGTGCCAGCAGCTTAGTCCCCTTTGTAGCCGAGCAGTACTTC.

Ten or more counts support this clonotype. The CDR3 coding sequence is TGTGCCAGCTCACCACCCAACAGGCATCACACGGGTCGAAACACTGAAGCTTTCTTT. It encodes CASSPPNRHHTGRNTEAFF. The V and J genes are TRBV18 and TRBJ1-1, with D possibly matching TRBD1 (5 bases). The germline CDR1 and CDR2 sequences are KGHSH and LQKENI. The CDR3 consists of 19 residues. Trimming shortened V by 0 bases and J by 2 bases, and 22 bases separated the two germline ends.

This clonotype was detected only a few times. CDR3 DNA sequence: TGCGCCAGCAGCAGTAGCGGGAGCGGCAATGAGCAGTTCTTC. Translation gives CASSSSGSGNEQFF. The rearrangement links TRBV5-1 to TRBJ2-1; 9 bases are shared with TRBD2. This CDR3 is built from 14 residues. The trim removed 4 bases at V and 6 bases at J, leaving 5 bases unmatched. Germline V gene sequence: CDR1 SGHRS, CDR2 YFSETQ.

This clonotype was seen a few times. V is TRBV20-1 and J is TRBJ2-1, with D hard to call. CDR1 DFQATT and CDR2 SNEGSKA come from the germline V gene (reference sequence). The CDR3 covers 15 residues. V was clipped by 3 bases and J by 6 bases, with 18 bases between them. The CDR3 loop is CSARPPSIARNEQFF. The CDR3, as DNA: TGCAGTGCTAGGCCCCCCAGCATAGCTCGCAATGAGCAGTTCTTC.

This clonotype was counted ten times or more. The V call is TRBV5-1, the J call TRBJ2-5; no firm D call. Per the germline V gene, CDR1 is SGHRS and CDR2 is YFSETQ. The CDR3 spans 13 residues. V lost 0 bases, J lost 0 bases, and 3 bases lay in between. The CDR3, as DNA: TGCGCCAGCAGCTTGGAATACCAAGAGACCCAGTACTTC. Translating gives CASSLEYQETQYF.

The sample holds many counts of this clonotype. The chain uses TRBV29-1 and TRBJ2-3; 12 bases are a match to TRBD1. Trimming removed 5 bases from V and 10 bases from J; junction bases left unmatched: 10. Germline CDR1 is SQVTM and CDR2 is ANQGSEA. The CDR3 sequence is 14 residues long. CDR3 amino acids: CSVRGTGGLIAQYF. Written as DNA, the CDR3 is TGCAGCGTTCGAGGGACAGGGGGCCTAATTGCGCAGTATTTT.

In its sample, this clonotype was seen many times. This chain connects TRBV10-3 to TRBJ1-1; D gene uncertain. This CDR3 has 15 residues. Germline V gene lookup returns CDR1 ENHRY and CDR2 SYGVKD. V gave up 0 bases and J gave up 2 bases, with 10 bases separating them. The chain's CDR3 is CAISESTRTNTEAFF. The CDR3 nucleotides read TGTGCCATCAGTGAGTCGACTCGCACCAACACTGAAGCTTTCTTT.

There are a few counts of this clonotype. V usage is TRBV4-2 and J usage is TRBJ2-1; D uncertain. The CDR3 length is 14 residues. Germline V gene lookup returns CDR1 LGHNA and CDR2 YNFKEQ. V gave up 0 bases and J gave up 5 bases, with 8 bases separating them. CDR3 coding DNA: TGTGCCAGCAGCCAAGAAACAGCGAACAATGAGCAGTTCTTC. Its protein is CASSQETANNEQFF.

V and J are TRBV4-2 and TRBJ2-3; 9 bases match TRBD2. The J segment lost 2 bases and the V segment lost 0 bases, leaving 6 bases of the junction unmatched. This CDR3 has 17 amino acids. The germline V gene has CDR1 LGHNA and CDR2 YNFKEQ. CDR3 loop: CASSQDQRGAPTDTQYF. The CDR3 region has the DNA TGTGCCAGCAGCCAAGACCAGCGGGGGGCCCCCACAGATACGCAGTATTTT.

This clonotype was recorded at least ten times. The V and J genes are TRBV18 and TRBJ2-3; 12 bases fit TRBD2. This CDR3 is 16 amino acids long. After removal of 4 bases from V and 11 bases from J, the junction contained 13 bases not matched to a gene. Germline-derived CDR1 and CDR2 are KGHSH and LQKENI. The CDR3 spells CASSLDTLAGGRLQYF. CDR3 nucleotides: TGTGCCAGCTCACTAGACACCCTAGCGGGGGGGCGTCTGCAGTATTTT.

This clonotype was recorded a few times. The V call is TRBV6-5, the J call TRBJ2-2; D is uncertain. V shed 0 bases and J shed 2 bases, with 13 bases lying between them. The CDR3 runs 17 residues. CDR1 is MNHEY, CDR2 SVGAGI, per germline. The CDR3 sequence is CASSYSRLGPNTGELFF. The CDR3 DNA reads as TGTGCCAGCAGTTACTCGAGATTAGGGCCAAACACCGGGGAGCTGTTTTTT.

This clonotype was recorded many times. The chain carries TRBV10-3 and TRBJ1-2; 7 positions match TRBD1. Germline CDR1 and CDR2: ENHRY and SYGVKD. The CDR3 sequence is 14 residues long. Trimming removed 4 bases from V and 0 bases from J; junction bases left unmatched: 2. This CDR3 reads CAISAGTANYGYTF. The CDR3 DNA sequence: TGTGCCATCAGTGCGGGGACAGCTAACTATGGCTACACCTTC.

This clonotype has only a few counts. The chain carries TRBV4-3 and TRBJ2-7; D possibly corresponds to TRBD2 (5 bases). Trimming took off 2 bases at V and 6 bases at J, with 8 bases between the two ends. Germline assignment: CDR1 LGHNA and CDR2 YSLEER. This CDR3 comprises 12 residues. CDR3 nucleotide sequence: TGCGCCAGCAGCCAAAGGACTGGCGAGCAGTACTTC. Amino acid sequence: CASSQRTGEQYF.

In its sample, this clonotype was seen many times. The chain carries TRBV7-9 and TRBJ2-3; 10 nucleotides agree with TRBD2. Germline trimming cut 2 bases from V and 4 bases from J; bases unmatched to any gene: 0. The CDR3 is 14 amino acids. The germline CDR1 and CDR2 sequences are SEHNR and FQNEAQ (reference sequence). In DNA, the CDR3 is TGTGCCAGCAGCTTAAGCGGGGGGGCAGATACGCAGTATTTT. It yields the protein CASSLSGGADTQYF. Using reference TRBV7-9 and TRBJ2-3 for the parts outside the CDR3, the full variable domain is DTGVSQNPRHKITKRGQNVTFRCDPISEHNRLYWYRQTLGQGPEFLTYFQNEAQLEKSRLLSDRFSAERPKGSFSTLEIQRTEQGDSAMYLCASSLSGGADTQYFGPGTRLTVL.

In this sample, this clonotype turned up a few times. CDR3 DNA: TGTGCCACCAGTGATTCGGTCAGGGGGCGACGTTACGAGCAGTACTTC. It specifies CATSDSVRGRRYEQYF. V is TRBV24-1 and J is TRBJ2-7, with 8 bases aligning to TRBD1. The V segment lost 2 bases and the J segment 4 bases; nucleotides outside the gene matches: 9. The CDR3 spans 16 residues. The germline V gene encodes CDR1 KGHDR and CDR2 SFDVKD.

The rearrangement uses TRBV29-1 and TRBJ2-6; tentatively, D is TRBD2 (6 bases). Germline V CDR1 and CDR2: SQVTM, ANQGSEA. The CDR3 length is 14 residues. The V end lost 5 bases, the J end lost 2 bases, and 10 bases lay between the germline ends. The CDR3 protein is CSVQGGTGANVLTF. In DNA form, the CDR3 reads TGCAGCGTTCAGGGAGGAACTGGGGCCAACGTCCTGACTTTC.

The chain links TRBV5-5 to TRBJ1-6; D unresolved. V was clipped by 3 bases and J by 0 bases, with 10 bases between them. Germline V gene sequence: CDR1 SGHKS, CDR2 YYEKEE (reference sequence). The CDR3 sequence is 16 residues long. This CDR3 reads CASSWGSGSYNSPLHF. The DNA for the CDR3 is TGTGCCAGCAGCTGGGGTAGTGGCTCCTATAATTCACCCCTCCACTTT.

This clonotype was observed a few times. The chain has TRBV12-3 or TRBV12-4 and TRBJ2-2; D is uncertain. The V and J ends lost 1 base and 6 bases respectively, with 12 bases between them. This CDR3 comprises 15 residues. CDR3 in DNA: TGTGCCAGCAGTTTAGGAGGTGGGGTTGCCGGGGAGCTGTTTTTT. Protein: CASSLGGGVAGELFF.

This chain links TRBV5-1 with TRBJ2-2; D gene uncertain. CDR3 length: 19 residues. The V end lost 4 bases, the J end lost 4 bases, and 26 bases lay between the germline ends. CDR1 and CDR2 from the germline V gene are SGHRS and YFSETQ. CDR3 DNA: TGCGCCAGCAGCGATGAACTGGCCAGAACACTCCCCGGCACCGGGGAGCTGTTTTTT. It specifies CASSDELARTLPGTGELFF.